The 30 T cell receptor beta chains below come from one sample, sequenced in a study of cytomegalovirus exposure and HLA in healthy donors. The PCR was carried out with 60 Vbeta primers and 13 Jbeta primers. Measured with immunoSEQ multiplex PCR; TCRdb has only the in-frame clones, and not every one. The table has around 110,000 clones, roughly three quarters seen once; the top ten hold about 1.6%. Specimen: PBMCs. The source of these receptors is a woman under 30 in good health and CMV-seronegative.

The chain is built from TRBV2 and TRBJ1-2; 7 nucleotides match TRBD1. The ends lost 6 bases at V and 7 bases at J; junction bases unmatched: 11. Germline V gene sequence: CDR1 SNHLY, CDR2 FYNNEI. The length of the CDR3 is 14 residues. The CDR3 loop reads CASSGDSLLGGYTF. The DNA for the CDR3 is TGTGCCAGCAGCGGGGACAGTCTTTTGGGTGGCTACACCTTC. The full variable domain, with the rest looked up from reference TRBV2 and TRBJ1-2, is EPEVTQTPSHQVTQMGQEVILRCVPISNHLYFYWYRQILGQKVEFLVSFYNNEISEKSEIFDDQFSVERPDGSNFTLKIRSTKLEDSAMYFCASSGDSLLGGYTFGSGTRLTVV.

The genes are TRBV18 and TRBJ1-1; no clear D gene. V lost 0 bases, J lost 0 bases, and 8 bases lay in between. Germline V gives CDR1 KGHSH, CDR2 LQKENI. The CDR3 loop spans 15 amino acids. Here the CDR3 reads CASSPPLAVNTEAFF. The CDR3 DNA follows: TGTGCCAGCTCACCACCTCTCGCAGTGAACACTGAAGCTTTCTTT.

The V and J genes are TRBV6-5 and TRBJ1-6; TRBD1 is a possible D gene (6 bases). Germline assignment: CDR1 MNHEY and CDR2 SVGAGI. The CDR3 totals 14 residues. V was clipped by 5 bases and J by 8 bases, with 13 bases between them. This CDR3 is CASSQTGRDSPLHF. The CDR3 nucleotides are TGTGCCAGCAGTCAAACAGGGCGGGATTCACCCCTCCACTTT.

The chain has TRBV28 and TRBJ1-5, with D unresolved. Germline V CDR1 and CDR2: MDHEN, SYDVKM. V was clipped by 3 bases and J by 8 bases, with 14 bases between them. The CDR3 extends over 14 amino acids. CDR3 sequence (DNA): TGTGCCAGCAGTTTGTCTACAGTAATCAAGCCCCAGCATTTT. It is translated as CASSLSTVIKPQHF.

J is TRBJ1-1 and V is TRBV7-9, with 7 nucleotides matching TRBD1. The CDR3 is made up of 16 amino acids. Germline V gene sequence: CDR1 SEHNR, CDR2 FQNEAQ (reference sequence). V was pared by 5 bases and J by 3 bases, with 12 bases of the junction left unmatched. The CDR3 nucleotides read TGTGCCAGCAGCCATCATCCGACAGGGATTGACACTGAAGCTTTCTTT. Translation gives CASSHHPTGIDTEAFF.

This clone was detected a few times. CDR3 in DNA: TGTGCCACCAGCAGGAGTACCAACAGGTTATCCTCCTACGAGCAGTACTTC. Amino acids: CATSRSTNRLSSYEQYF. V gene TRBV15 combines with J gene TRBJ2-7; a possible D gene is TRBD1 (5 bases). Trimming removed 3 bases from V and 0 bases from J, with 18 bases in between. The CDR3 runs 17 residues. CDR1 is LNHNV, CDR2 YYDKDF, per germline (reference sequence).

Here the CDR3 reads CASSQESEGTIKKTQYF. CDR3 in DNA: TGCGCCAGCAGCCAAGAATCGGAAGGTACTATCAAAAAGACCCAGTACTTC. The chain recombines TRBV4-1 with TRBJ2-5; D is uncertain. CDR3 length: 17 amino acids. Germline CDR1 is MGHRA and CDR2 is YSYEKL. Deletions cut 0 bases from V and 6 bases from J, with 20 bases between.

The chain employs TRBV6-1 and TRBJ1-4; 7 bases are a match to TRBD1. CDR1 and CDR2 from the germline V gene are MNHNS and SASEGT. CDR3 length: 14 residues. V trimming: 6 bases; J trimming: 12 bases; junction bases outside the gene matches: 13. CDR3 nucleotide sequence: TGTGCCAGCAGATCTGGACAGGTGTCCCGGGAACTGTTTTTT. This translates into CASRSGQVSRELFF.

The J gene is TRBJ1-2, the V gene TRBV6-1, with 7 bases identical to TRBD1. The CDR3 covers 13 residues. Germline values: CDR1 MNHNS, CDR2 SASEGT. V trimming: 8 bases; J trimming: 2 bases; junction bases outside the gene matches: 5. The CDR3 DNA sequence: TGTGCCAGCGACAGGGATCCGAACTATGGCTACACCTTC. Its translation: CASDRDPNYGYTF.

This clone was seen more than once but under ten times. V and J are TRBV7-2 and TRBJ2-3; D not certain. The V gene's germline CDR1 is SGHTA and CDR2 FQGNSA. The length of the CDR3 is 16 residues. V gave up 1 base and J gave up 0 bases, with 11 bases separating them. In nucleotides, the CDR3 is TGTGCCAGCAGCTTAGAGCGTCGGCCGAGCACAGATACGCAGTATTTT. This encodes CASSLERRPSTDTQYF.

This chain uses TRBV4-1 with TRBJ1-1, with D perhaps TRBD1 (5 bases). The CDR3 loop spans 15 amino acids. Germline CDR1 reads MGHRA; CDR2 reads YSYEKL. The germline V and J ends were trimmed by 0 bases and 3 bases, with 11 bases remaining between them. The CDR3 loop reads CASSQDSGLDTEAFF. The CDR3 DNA follows: TGCGCCAGCAGCCAAGATTCAGGGTTGGACACTGAAGCTTTCTTT.

V gene TRBV5-1 combines with J gene TRBJ1-2; 7 bases agree with TRBD1. This CDR3 is 15 amino acids long. V shed 4 bases and J 1 base; nucleotides not matched to a gene: 7. In germline, CDR1 is SGHRS, CDR2 YFSETQ. The CDR3 here is CASSGGQNLNYGYTF. CDR3 in DNA: TGCGCCAGCAGCGGGGGACAGAATCTTAACTATGGCTACACCTTC.

This chain connects TRBV28 to TRBJ1-1, with D perhaps TRBD1 (5 bases). Trimming took off 8 bases at V and 4 bases at J, with 20 bases between the two ends. Germline V CDR1 and CDR2: MDHEN, SYDVKM. CDR3 size: 15 residues. In DNA form, the CDR3 reads TGTGCCAGCCGTAGGGGTCAGCCTCCACTCACTGAAGCTTTCTTT. Translated, it gives CASRRGQPPLTEAFF.

The J gene is TRBJ2-1, the V gene TRBV2, with a possible D match to TRBD2 (6 bases). Trimming left V 9 bases short and J 7 bases short, with 25 bases between. CDR3 length: 16 amino acids. The germline gives CDR1 SNHLY, CDR2 FYNNEI. The CDR3 protein is CASRLRVGGAGNEQFF. The CDR3 DNA follows: TGTGCCAGTAGACTTAGGGTAGGAGGGGCGGGGAATGAGCAGTTCTTC.

This clone was found a few times. The chain links TRBV6-1 to TRBJ1-2; 7 bases align to TRBD1. Losses at the gene ends were 7 bases for V and 6 bases for J; bases not matched to a gene: 14. The CDR3 totals 15 residues. CDR1 is MNHNS, CDR2 SASEGT, per germline. CDR3 DNA: TGTGCCAGCATTTTCAGCCCGACAGGGAGCGATGGCTACACCTTC. It translates to CASIFSPTGSDGYTF.

This clone was observed once. This chain connects TRBV6-5 to TRBJ2-1; 7 nucleotides match TRBD1. CDR1 and CDR2 from the germline V gene are MNHEY and SVGAGI. Trimming removed 2 bases from V and 1 base from J; junction bases left unmatched: 5. The CDR3 spans 16 residues. DNA for the CDR3: TGTGCCAGCAGTTACATAACAGGGGTTTCCTACAATGAGCAGTTCTTC. This sequence encodes CASSYITGVSYNEQFF.

The rearrangement joins TRBV4-1 to TRBJ2-5; D ambiguous. Germline CDR1 reads MGHRA; CDR2 reads YSYEKL. The CDR3 has 16 residues. V lost 0 bases to trimming and J lost 1 base, with 12 bases between them. In DNA form, the CDR3 reads TGCGCCAGCAGCCAAGATTTCCGGAACAGCCAAGAGACCCAGTACTTC. It yields the protein CASSQDFRNSQETQYF.

This clone came up a few times. The chain employs TRBV20-1 and TRBJ1-2; no reliable D call. V lost 7 bases and J 4 bases, leaving 10 bases between the germline ends. The CDR3 runs to 11 residues. CDR1 DFQATT and CDR2 SNEGSKA come from the germline V gene (reference sequence). The CDR3 reads CSVVGIYGYTF. For the CDR3, the DNA is TGCAGTGTGGTCGGGATCTATGGCTACACCTTC.

The V call is TRBV30, the J call TRBJ2-5, with 7 bases identical to TRBD1. V shed 3 bases and J 5 bases; nucleotides not matched to a gene: 12. Germline V CDR1 and CDR2: GTSNPN, SVGIG (reference sequence). The CDR3 sequence is 15 residues long. The CDR3 sequence: CAWSGKGAKSETQYF. CDR3 bases: TGTGCCTGGAGCGGGAAGGGGGCGAAGTCGGAGACCCAGTACTTC.

The J gene is TRBJ1-6, the V gene TRBV30, with 7 bases matching TRBD1. The J segment lost 7 bases and the V segment lost 1 base, leaving 1 base of the junction unmatched. The CDR3 totals 13 residues. CDR1 is GTSNPN, CDR2 SVGIG, per germline (reference sequence). As DNA, the CDR3 is TGTGCCTGGAGTGCGACAGGGAATTCACCCCTCCACTTT. It specifies CAWSATGNSPLHF.

V and J are TRBV27 and TRBJ2-7; TRBD1 aligns across 8 bases. Germline CDR1 MNHEY, CDR2 SMNVEV (reference sequence). The CDR3 contains 14 residues. J was trimmed by 5 bases and V by 2 bases; bases with no gene match: 5. CDR3 bases: TGTGCCAGCAGTTTAATTGGACAGGGAAACGAGCAGTACTTC. This gives the protein CASSLIGQGNEQYF.

The chain recombines TRBV9 with TRBJ1-3; TRBD1 is a possible D gene (6 bases). CDR3 size: 15 residues. Trimming took off 4 bases at V and 0 bases at J, with 11 bases between the two ends. Germline lookup yields CDR1 SGDLS and CDR2 YYNGEE. The CDR3: CASSPDSYSGNTIYF. In nucleotides, the CDR3 is TGTGCCAGCAGCCCGGACAGTTACTCTGGAAACACCATATATTTT.

J is TRBJ2-3 and V is TRBV5-6, with D possibly being TRBD2 (5 bases). CDR1 and CDR2 from the germline V gene are SGHDT and YYEEEE. V lost 4 bases and J 0 bases, leaving 12 bases between the germline ends. There are 15 residues in the CDR3. CDR3 coding DNA: TGTGCCAGCAGCATTGGACTGACTAGCACAGATACGCAGTATTTT. It is translated as CASSIGLTSTDTQYF.

This sequence joins TRBV28 and TRBJ1-2; TRBD1 matches 12 bases. V dropped 7 bases and J dropped 7; count of bases not matched to a gene: 16. The CDR3 covers 17 residues. Germline CDR1 reads MDHEN; CDR2 reads SYDVKM. The CDR3 loop is CASTRAGTGGTGGGYTF. CDR3 sequence (DNA): TGTGCCAGCACAAGGGCCGGGACAGGGGGCACCGGCGGTGGCTACACCTTC.

The chain has TRBV9 and TRBJ2-5; a weak D match, TRBD2 (7 bases). V gave up 0 bases and J gave up 2 bases, with 14 bases separating them. Germline V lookup: CDR1 SGDLS, CDR2 YYNGEE. CDR3 length: 16 amino acids. DNA for the CDR3: TGTGCCAGCAGCGTAGCGACGGGGAGGGGGCAAGAGACCCAGTACTTC. This sequence encodes CASSVATGRGQETQYF. The whole variable domain, filled in from reference TRBV9 and TRBJ2-5, reads DSGVTQTPKHLITATGQRVTLRCSPRSGDLSVYWYQQSLDQGLQFLIQYYNGEERAKGNILERFSAQQFPDLHSELNLSSLELGDSALYFCASSVATGRGQETQYFGPGTRLLVL.

V gene TRBV15 combines with J gene TRBJ2-1; D may be TRBD2 (6 bases). The CDR3 length is 16 residues. V dropped 4 bases and J dropped 7 bases, with 20 bases sitting between them. Germline V CDR1 and CDR2: LNHNV, YYDKDF (reference sequence). The CDR3: CATSKFPRGGGNEQFF. For the CDR3, the DNA is TGTGCCACCAGCAAGTTTCCGAGGGGTGGGGGGAATGAGCAGTTCTTC.

The V gene is TRBV9, the J gene TRBJ2-4; D unclear. The length of the CDR3 is 13 residues. With 5 bases removed from V and 8 bases from J, the gap between germline ends came to 14 bases. Germline-derived CDR1 and CDR2 are SGDLS and YYNGEE. Here the CDR3 reads CASSRRSVDIQYF. The CDR3 nucleotides are TGTGCCAGCAGTCGTAGAAGCGTGGACATTCAGTACTTC.

This chain joins TRBV5-1 and TRBJ1-4; tentatively, D is TRBD1 (6 bases). Per the germline V gene, CDR1 is SGHRS and CDR2 is YFSETQ. V was trimmed by 4 bases and J by 6 bases, leaving 16 bases between them. The CDR3 totals 15 residues. The CDR3 region has the DNA TGCGCCAGCAGCCGGAGACCAGGGGACCATGAAAAACTGTTTTTT. This gives the protein CASSRRPGDHEKLFF.

J is TRBJ1-1 and V is TRBV30, with 7 bases matching TRBD1. Germline CDR1 and CDR2: GTSNPN and SVGIG (reference sequence). With V trimmed by 3 bases and J by 0 bases, 10 bases remained unmatched. This CDR3 has 16 residues. CDR3 coding DNA: TGTGCCTGGAGGGCAACTCGACAGGGCATGAACACTGAAGCTTTCTTT. Translated: CAWRATRQGMNTEAFF. Using reference TRBV30 and TRBJ1-1 for the parts outside the CDR3, the full variable domain is SQTIHQWPATLVQPVGSPLSLECTVEGTSNPNLYWYRQAAGRGLQLLFYSVGIGQISSEVPQNLSASRPQDRQFILSSKKLLLSDSGFYLCAWRATRQGMNTEAFFGQGTRLTVV.

The table lists this clone with a few counts. This rearrangement joins TRBV7-3 to TRBJ2-7; 9 nucleotides agree with TRBD1. Germline trimming cut 5 bases from V and 3 bases from J; bases unmatched to any gene: 14. The germline V gene encodes CDR1 SGHTA and CDR2 FQGTGA. The CDR3 sequence is 17 residues long. The DNA for the CDR3 is TGTGCCAGCAGCCCAAACAGACTCCGGGACAGGGACTACGAGCAGTACTTC. Its protein is CASSPNRLRDRDYEQYF.